Below are 30 T cell receptor beta chains sequenced from a single sample in a study of blood T cell repertoires in COVID-19. Profiled with immunoSEQ multiplex PCR; TCRdb holds only in-frame clones, not every one. The sample contains some 300,000 clones, 70% to 90% of which appear only once. Input material: peripheral blood. Source of these receptors: a woman aged 70-85 years with COVID-19, enrolled during active disease.

This chain links TRBV7-3 with TRBJ2-5; 7 nucleotides match TRBD1. With V trimmed by 5 bases and J by 4 bases, 16 bases remained unmatched. This CDR3 spans 17 amino acids. Germline V gives CDR1 SGHTA, CDR2 FQGTGA. The CDR3 loop is CASSLGTQGKGAETQYF. The CDR3 bases are TGTGCCAGCAGCCTTGGAACCCAGGGGAAGGGGGCAGAGACCCAGTACTTC.

J is TRBJ2-5 and V is TRBV11-2, with D perhaps TRBD2 (6 bases). The CDR3 is 14 amino acids. Germline values: CDR1 SGHAT, CDR2 FQNNGV. Trimming removed 5 bases at V and 4 bases at J, with 14 bases between. The CDR3 nucleotides read TGTGCCAGCAGCCCTACTAGCCCACCAGAGACCCAGTACTTC. It is translated as CASSPTSPPETQYF.

The chain employs TRBV3-1 (or the pseudogene TRBV3-2) and TRBJ2-7; perhaps TRBD1 as D (7 bases). This CDR3 contains 16 residues. V shed 4 bases and J shed 3 bases, with 19 bases lying between them. Per germline, CDR1 LGHDT and CDR2 YNNKEL (reference sequence). CDR3 DNA sequence: TGTGCCAGCAGCCTAGACAGGGAGGTCGCTCTCTACGAGCAGTACTTC. This translates into CASSLDREVALYEQYF.

This clone was picked up one time. This chain connects TRBV10-2 to TRBJ2-3; 8 bases are a match to TRBD2. The CDR3 runs 15 residues. The germline gives CDR1 WSHSY, CDR2 SAAADI. V lost 4 bases and J lost 2; bases outside the gene matches: 5. CDR3 region: CASSVERGNTDTQYF. CDR3 nucleotide sequence: TGCGCCAGCAGTGTAGAGCGGGGGAACACAGATACGCAGTATTTT.

This chain uses TRBV9 with TRBJ2-7; D may be TRBD2 (6 bases). The CDR3 contains 14 residues. V dropped 3 bases and J dropped 2 bases, with 12 bases sitting between them. CDR1 SGDLS and CDR2 YYNGEE come from the germline V gene. CDR3 sequence reads: CASSAGGTPYEQYF. The CDR3 DNA follows: TGTGCCAGCAGCGCCGGCGGGACCCCCTACGAGCAGTACTTC.

The chain uses TRBV19 and TRBJ1-5; 7 nucleotides match TRBD1. The CDR3 is 16 amino acids. The junction had 12 bases not matched to a gene; V was cut back by 4 bases and J by 6 bases. Germline CDR1 and CDR2: LNHDA and SQIVND (reference sequence). The CDR3 DNA follows: TGTGCCAGTAGTACCTTACGACAGGGTTTGCGTCAGCCCCAGCATTTT. This sequence encodes CASSTLRQGLRQPQHF.

As concerns this clone: Other DNA sequences in the sample encode the same CDR3. The genes are TRBV7-2 and TRBJ1-2; tentatively, D is TRBD1 (5 bases). The germline gives CDR1 SGHTA, CDR2 FQGNSA. Deletions cut 5 bases from V and 2 bases from J, with 9 bases between. The CDR3 covers 13 residues. CDR3 DNA: TGTGCCAGCAGCCCAGACAGAAACTATGGCTACACCTTC. Translated, it gives CASSPDRNYGYTF.

Details on this clone: One end of the junction fails to match germline, which may point to a read error. CDR3 region: CASSPGIRYVF. DNA of the CDR3: TGTGCCAGCAGCCCCGGGATACGCTACGTCTTC. The chain employs TRBV28 and TRBJ2-1; maybe TRBD2 (5 bases). This CDR3 has 11 residues. Germline V CDR1 and CDR2: MDHEN, SYDVKM. Full variable domain (missing parts from reference TRBV28 and TRBJ2-1): DVKVTQSSRYLVKRTGEKVFLECVQDMDHENMFWYRQDPGLGLRLIYFSYDVKMKEKGDIPEGYSVSREKKERFSLILESASTNQTSMYLCASSPGIRYVFGPGTRLTVL.

This clone was counted a single time. The CDR3 coding sequence is TGTGCCAGCAGCTTGATATCCGAGCAGTTCTTC. Translating gives CASSLISEQFF. The chain has TRBV5-8 and TRBJ2-1; no definite D call. The germline CDR1 and CDR2 sequences are SGHTS and YDEGEE. The CDR3 extends over 11 amino acids. V dropped 1 base and J dropped 10 bases, with 6 bases sitting between them. Supplemented by reference TRBV5-8 and TRBJ2-1, the full variable domain reads EAGVTQSPTHLIKTRGQQATLRCSPISGHTSVYWYQQALGLGLQFLLWYDEGEERNRGNFPPRFSGRQFPNYSSELNVNALELEDSALYLCASSLISEQFFGPGTRLTVL.

The chain recombines TRBV24-1 with TRBJ2-5; the match to TRBD1 covers 8 bases. The CDR3 runs to 15 residues. From germline, CDR1 is KGHDR and CDR2 SFDVKD. The ends lost 5 bases at V and 4 bases at J; junction bases unmatched: 8. The CDR3 is CATSGPTGAGETQYF. The DNA of the CDR3 is TGTGCCACCAGTGGTCCGACAGGGGCGGGAGAGACCCAGTACTTC.

The chain couples TRBV12-5 to TRBJ2-1, with D possibly matching TRBD1 (5 bases). V was trimmed by 0 bases and J by 0 bases, leaving 15 bases between them. This CDR3 has 18 amino acids. Germline V gene lookup returns CDR1 LGHNT and CDR2 FRNRAP. Here the CDR3 reads CASGLVRDGLSSYNEQFF. CDR3 DNA: TGTGCTAGTGGTTTGGTCAGGGATGGGCTGAGCTCCTACAATGAGCAGTTCTTC.

The chain employs TRBV7-6 and TRBJ2-7, with a possible D match to TRBD2 (5 bases). The CDR3 spans 14 residues. V gave up 3 bases and J gave up 2 bases, with 11 bases separating them. The V gene's germline CDR1 is SGHVS and CDR2 FNYEAQ. CDR3: CASSFGGAAYEQYF. CDR3 DNA sequence: TGTGCCAGCAGCTTCGGAGGAGCGGCCTACGAGCAGTACTTC.

This clone occurred once. The V call is TRBV13, the J call TRBJ2-7, with a weak D call TRBD1 (6 bases). The CDR3 is 12 residues long. The germline CDR1 and CDR2 sequences are PRHDT and FYEKMQ (reference sequence). Trimming removed 4 bases from V and 7 bases from J, with 11 bases in between. The CDR3 spells CASSSGVEEQYF. The CDR3 coding sequence is TGTGCCAGCAGCTCAGGGGTGGAGGAGCAGTACTTC.

This chain links TRBV7-2 with TRBJ2-2; 8 nucleotides match TRBD2. CDR1 and CDR2 from the germline V gene are SGHTA and FQGNSA. After removal of 2 bases from V and 2 bases from J, the junction contained 1 base not matched to a gene. The CDR3 totals 15 residues. The CDR3 DNA follows: TGTGCCAGCAGCTTAAGCGGGGGAAACACCGGGGAGCTGTTTTTT. Protein product: CASSLSGGNTGELFF.

The chain carries TRBV23-1 and TRBJ2-5, with 8 positions matching TRBD2. TRBV23-1 is classed as an ORF, of uncertain function. The CDR3 contains 13 residues. Trimming cost V 8 bases and J 5 bases; bases outside gene matches: 7. CDR3 sequence (DNA): TGCGCCAGCGCATTGCCGGGAGGGGAGACCCAGTACTTC. Residues: CASALPGGETQYF.

The rearrangement joins TRBV5-1 to TRBJ1-2; tentatively, D is TRBD1 (5 bases). CDR1 is SGHRS and CDR2 is YFSETQ in the germline V gene. There are 13 residues in the CDR3. Trimming stripped 0 bases from V and 8 bases from J, with 11 bases between. CDR3 in DNA: TGCGCCAGCAGCTTGGGCGACCACAGGGGCTACACCTTC. Translating it yields CASSLGDHRGYTF.

On this clone: Additional DNA sequences in this sample encode the identical CDR3. The chain recombines TRBV24-1 with TRBJ2-7; D is uncertain. The CDR3 has 11 amino acids. The germline V and J ends were trimmed by 3 bases and 7 bases, with 6 bases remaining between them. The germline gives CDR1 KGHDR, CDR2 SFDVKD. The CDR3 protein is CATSDRGEQYF. In DNA form, the CDR3 reads TGTGCCACCAGTGATAGAGGAGAGCAGTACTTC.

V usage is TRBV28 and J usage is TRBJ2-7; TRBD1 aligns across 10 bases. Germline V gene data show CDR1 as MDHEN and CDR2 as SYDVKM. CDR3 length equals 14 residues. V lost 5 bases and J lost 3; bases outside the gene matches: 4. CDR3 DNA sequence: TGTGCCAGCAGTACCGGACAGGGGGGCTACGAGCAGTACTTC. This codes for CASSTGQGGYEQYF.

This clone has only one observation. The chain employs TRBV11-3 and TRBJ2-2; 8 positions match TRBD2. The germline CDR1 and CDR2 sequences are SGHNT and YENEEA. Trimming took 3 bases from V and 5 from J; bases not matched to a gene: 2. The CDR3 contains 14 residues. The DNA for the CDR3 is TGTGCCAGCAGCTTTTCGGGGGGGACCGGGGAGCTGTTTTTT. It codes for CASSFSGGTGELFF.

The chain uses TRBV9 and TRBJ2-1; 10 bases are shared with TRBD1. V lost 0 bases and J lost 4; bases outside the gene matches: 1. The germline V gene encodes CDR1 SGDLS and CDR2 YYNGEE. The CDR3 runs to 15 residues. For the CDR3, the DNA is TGTGCCAGCAGCGTAGCGGGACAGGGGTACAATGAGCAGTTCTTC. Encoded protein: CASSVAGQGYNEQFF.

The V gene is TRBV30, the J gene TRBJ1-2; maybe TRBD1 (5 bases). Germline V lookup: CDR1 GTSNPN, CDR2 SVGIG (reference sequence). The V gene lost 3 bases and the J gene lost 4 bases, with 21 bases spanning the gap. CDR3 length: 16 residues. CDR3 region: CAWSPPRQGPFYGYTF. CDR3 DNA: TGTGCCTGGAGCCCCCCCAGGCAGGGCCCCTTCTATGGCTACACCTTC.

This rearrangement joins TRBV7-2 to TRBJ2-7, with 10 bases that match TRBD2. The CDR3 is 16 amino acids. V gave up 1 base and J gave up 3 bases; unmatched junction bases: 6. Germline values: CDR1 SGHTA, CDR2 FQGNSA. The CDR3 protein is CASSLGPSGGSYEQYF. For the CDR3, the DNA is TGTGCCAGCAGCTTAGGCCCTAGCGGGGGAAGCTACGAGCAGTACTTC.

V usage is TRBV28 and J usage is TRBJ1-5, with 7 bases fitting TRBD1. CDR1 MDHEN and CDR2 SYDVKM come from the germline V gene. The ends lost 4 bases at V and 2 bases at J; junction bases unmatched: 14. The CDR3 loop spans 18 amino acids. CDR3 residues: CASSSKPLEQGGNQPQHF. The CDR3, as DNA: TGTGCCAGCAGTTCAAAACCCTTAGAGCAGGGGGGCAATCAGCCCCAGCATTTT.

This clone appeared a few times. V gene TRBV2 combines with J gene TRBJ1-6, with D tentatively TRBD1 (6 bases). This CDR3 has 15 amino acids. Germline CDR1 reads SNHLY; CDR2 reads FYNNEI. Trimming cost V 5 bases and J 4 bases, with 12 bases left between them. CDR3 loop: CASSPRQVYNSPLHF. The DNA of the CDR3 is TGTGCCAGCAGTCCTAGACAGGTTTATAATTCACCCCTCCACTTT.

V and J are TRBV29-1 and TRBJ2-2, with a tentative D call TRBD1 (6 bases). Trimming took off 6 bases at V and 6 bases at J, with 11 bases between the two ends. The germline V gene encodes CDR1 SQVTM and CDR2 ANQGSEA. CDR3 length: 12 amino acids. The CDR3 loop is CSVAGVAGELFF. The CDR3 DNA is TGCAGCGTCGCAGGGGTGGCCGGGGAGCTGTTTTTT.

The V gene is TRBV29-1, the J gene TRBJ2-5, with a tentative D call TRBD1 (6 bases). This CDR3 is 15 amino acids long. Trimming left V 0 bases short and J 3 bases short, with 14 bases between. CDR1 SQVTM and CDR2 ANQGSEA come from the germline V gene. The CDR3 sequence: CSVEDRQAIKETQYF. The CDR3, as DNA: TGCAGCGTTGAAGATCGACAGGCCATTAAAGAGACCCAGTACTTC.

This clone was seen a single time. The chain joins TRBV10-3 to TRBJ1-2, with D unresolved. CDR3 length: 14 amino acids. V lost 3 bases to trimming and J lost 3 bases, with 11 bases between them. Germline-derived CDR1 and CDR2 are ENHRY and SYGVKD. CDR3: CAISEPGAYYGYTF. The CDR3 coding sequence is TGTGCCATCAGTGAACCGGGAGCGTACTATGGCTACACCTTC.

This chain links TRBV5-4 with TRBJ2-2, with 8 bases matching TRBD1. CDR1 is SGHNT, CDR2 YYREEE, per germline (reference sequence). V lost 4 bases and J lost 6; bases outside the gene matches: 2. CDR3 length: 13 residues. CDR3 coding DNA: TGTGCCAGCAGCCCGGACAGGGCCGGGGAGCTGTTTTTT. Translated, it gives CASSPDRAGELFF. The variable domain in full, completed from reference TRBV5-4 and TRBJ2-2, reads ETGVTQSPTHLIKTRGQQVTLRCSSQSGHNTVSWYQQALGQGPQFIFQYYREEENGRGNFPPRFSGLQFPNYSSELNVNALELDDSALYLCASSPDRAGELFFGEGSRLTVL.

V and J are TRBV5-6 and TRBJ1-2, with 7 positions matching TRBD1. This CDR3 region has 16 residues. J was trimmed by 2 bases and V by 1 base; bases with no gene match: 8. Per germline, CDR1 SGHDT and CDR2 YYEEEE. The CDR3 here is CASSLKYEGANYGYTF. CDR3 sequence (DNA): TGTGCCAGCAGCTTGAAGTACGAGGGGGCGAACTATGGCTACACCTTC.

CDR3 DNA: TGTGCCAGTAGTACTCAAACAGGGGGCTCTGGAAACACCATATATTTT. Protein sequence: CASSTQTGGSGNTIYF. V is TRBV19 and J is TRBJ1-3; 8 bases fit TRBD1. Germline-derived CDR1 and CDR2 are LNHDA and SQIVND (reference sequence). The CDR3 sequence is 16 residues long. V shed 4 bases, J shed 0 bases, and the junction held 5 bases outside the gene matches. The full variable domain, in which reference TRBV19 and TRBJ1-3 provide the parts outside the CDR3, is DGGITQSPKYLFRKEGQNVTLSCEQNLNHDAMYWYRQDPGQGLRLIYYSQIVNDFQKGDIAEGYSVSREKKESFPLTVTSAQKNPTAFYLCASSTQTGGSGNTIYFGEGSWLTVV.